This entry describes one TCR beta chain. This sample is part of a study of blood T cell repertoires in COVID-19. Study details: Spain, Italy and the United States supplied samples that represented acute and convalescent COVID-19. T cells, B-cell-depleted T cells, or PBMCs provided the cDNA or gDNA that served as material.

How the authors handled the data: The authors estimated nucleated cell counts from reference gene primer amplification. Sequencing used immunoSEQ multiplex PCR; TCRdb keeps in-frame clones, though not all of them. From that table come the V and J calls and clone size; the DNA was used to work out D and trimming. This table has tens of thousands of clones, less than 85% appearing once. Germline CDR1 is LGHDT and CDR2 is YNNKEL (reference sequence). V lost 4 bases, J lost 6 bases, and 9 bases lay in between. This CDR3 is 13 amino acids long. Sequenced material: peripheral blood. The J gene is TRBJ2-2, the V gene TRBV3-1 (or the pseudogene TRBV3-2); tentatively, D is TRBD2 (6 bases). This receptor was identified in a woman between 65 and 79 years old with acute or convalescent COVID-19. CDR3 sequence: CASSLLASGELFF. The CDR3 DNA is TGTGCCAGCAGCCTACTAGCATCCGGGGAGCTGTTTTTT.